This TCR beta chain was captured by sequencing in a study of OX40 agonist ivuxolimab in advanced cancers. Profiled with immunoSEQ multiplex PCR; TCRdb holds only in-frame clones, not every one. The table has about 99,000 clones, about 96% seen once. Points on this clone: Antigen unknown.

V lost 1 base and J lost 3, with 1 base in between. CDR1 is SEHNR, CDR2 FQNEAQ, per germline (reference sequence). This CDR3 is 12 amino acids long. Whole-study findings and limits: The investigators did not determine what antigen specificity the expanded peripheral T cells had. By week 6 at 0.1 to 3.0 mg/kg, blood CD4+ and CD8+ T cells had expanded clonally.

The starting material was CD4+ or CD8+ T cells sorted from blood, obtained in a trial of the OX40 agonist ivuxolimab. The chain employs TRBV7-9 and TRBJ2-1; D not certain. This clonotype originated in an adult with an advanced solid tumor such as melanoma, head and neck, liver or kidney cancer. DNA for the CDR3: TGTGCCAGCAGCTTAGGCTACAATGAGCAGTTCTTC. Residues: CASSLGYNEQFF. Filled out from reference TRBV7-9 and TRBJ2-1, the complete variable domain reads DTGVSQNPRHKITKRGQNVTFRCDPISEHNRLYWYRQTLGQGPEFLTYFQNEAQLEKSRLLSDRFSAERPKGSFSTLEIQRTEQGDSAMYLCASSLGYNEQFFGPGTRLTVL.